A selection of T cell receptor beta chains follows, all from one sample in a study of OX40 agonist ivuxolimab in advanced cancers. Method: immunoSEQ multiplex PCR; TCRdb's copy keeps in-frame clones and lacks some. The sample yields some 17,000 clones, 75% to 85% seen once. The starting material was CD4+ or CD8+ T cells sorted from blood, obtained in a trial of the OX40 agonist ivuxolimab. Every receptor here comes from an adult with an advanced solid tumor such as melanoma, head and neck, liver or kidney cancer. Each CDR3 is given with its conserved first and last residue. The D gene is left open where the match is weak. Clone size appears in some rows only: once, few, many, or a class for an expanded clone.

j_gene: TRBJ1-1; d_gene: TRBD1; abundance: medium-sized; v_gene: TRBV6-5; CDR3nt: TGTGCCAGCAGACAGGGGTTTACGAACACTGAAGCTTTCTTT; CDR3aa: CASRQGFTNTEAFF
j_gene: TRBJ2-2; d_gene: .; abundance: .; v_gene: TRBV28; CDR3nt: TGTGCCAGCAGTTCCCTTACGGAGGCTCGGGCGTCGGGGGAGCTGTTTTTT; CDR3aa: CASSSLTEARASGELFF
j_gene: TRBJ1-1; d_gene: .; abundance: once; v_gene: TRBV28; CDR3nt: TGTGCCAGCAGTCCCTCACGTCAGGGGAACACTGAAGCTTTCTTT; CDR3aa: CASSPSRQGNTEAFF
j_gene: TRBJ1-3; d_gene: .; abundance: few; v_gene: TRBV19; CDR3nt: TGTGCCAGTAGTATCAGAAACACCATATATTTT; CDR3aa: CASSIRNTIYF
j_gene: TRBJ1-1; d_gene: .; abundance: .; v_gene: TRBV4-2; CDR3nt: TGTGCCAGCAGCCCTCTAGGCGCCTCCGTCTACGCTTTCTTT; CDR3aa: CASSPLGASVYAFF
j_gene: TRBJ1-5; d_gene: .; abundance: .; v_gene: TRBV5-1; CDR3nt: TGCGCCAGCAGCTTGGATGTTTGGGGGGATCAGCCCCAGCATTTT; CDR3aa: CASSLDVWGDQPQHF
j_gene: TRBJ1-1; d_gene: .; abundance: .; v_gene: TRBV28; CDR3nt: TGTGCCAGCAGCCCCTTGGGCGCTGAAGCTTTCTTT; CDR3aa: CASSPLGAEAFF
j_gene: TRBJ1-2; d_gene: .; abundance: .; v_gene: TRBV18; CDR3nt: TGTGCCAGCTCACTACAAGGGGGGAATGGCTACACCTTC; CDR3aa: CASSLQGGNGYTF
j_gene: TRBJ2-2; d_gene: TRBD1; abundance: few; v_gene: TRBV27; CDR3nt: TGTGCCAGCAGTCCAAACCCCCAGGGGGCTGTCGGGGAGCTGTTTTTT; CDR3aa: CASSPNPQGAVGELFF
j_gene: TRBJ2-4; d_gene: .; abundance: .; v_gene: TRBV7-3; CDR3nt: TGTGCCAGCAGCTTAGGATGGGGGAAAAACATTCAGTACTTC; CDR3aa: CASSLGWGKNIQYF
j_gene: TRBJ1-1; d_gene: .; abundance: .; v_gene: TRBV29-1; CDR3nt: TGCAGCGTTGAGATTGGCACTGAAGCTTTCTTT; CDR3aa: CSVEIGTEAFF
j_gene: TRBJ2-2; d_gene: .; abundance: .; v_gene: TRBV7-3; CDR3nt: TGTGCCAGCAGCCGCTCCCGAGGGCAGGGTTTCGGGGAGCTGTTTTTT; CDR3aa: CASSRSRGQGFGELFF
j_gene: TRBJ1-5; d_gene: .; abundance: .; v_gene: TRBV6-5; CDR3nt: TGTGCCAGCAGTTACTCGGGGGCAAACAATCAGCCCCAGCATTTT; CDR3aa: CASSYSGANNQPQHF
j_gene: TRBJ2-7; d_gene: TRBD2; abundance: .; v_gene: TRBV6-5; CDR3nt: TGTGCCAGCAGTTACTCGGCGGGGGGATCTATCGAGCAGTACTTC; CDR3aa: CASSYSAGGSIEQYF
j_gene: TRBJ2-7; d_gene: .; abundance: .; v_gene: TRBV5-4; CDR3nt: TGTGCCAGCAGCCATAGACAAGGCGGCCTCGAGCAGTACTTC; CDR3aa: CASSHRQGGLEQYF
j_gene: TRBJ2-7; d_gene: .; abundance: .; v_gene: TRBV4-3; CDR3nt: TGCGCCAGCAGCCAAAACACTCCGAAGGTGGGCGAGCAGTACTTC; CDR3aa: CASSQNTPKVGEQYF
j_gene: TRBJ2-1; d_gene: .; abundance: .; v_gene: TRBV11-3; CDR3nt: TGTGCCAGCAGCTTCGCCGACTATGAGCAGTTCTTC; CDR3aa: CASSFADYEQFF
j_gene: TRBJ2-7; d_gene: .; abundance: once; v_gene: TRBV2; CDR3nt: TGTGCCTTTCTGGCAGCTGAGGAAGAGGGCGAGCAGTACTTC; CDR3aa: CAFLAAEEEGEQYF
j_gene: TRBJ1-2; d_gene: TRBD1; abundance: .; v_gene: TRBV6-1; CDR3nt: TGTGCCAGCATTCGGGGCGGGACAGGGTATGGCTACACCTTC; CDR3aa: CASIRGGTGYGYTF
j_gene: TRBJ1-6; d_gene: .; abundance: .; v_gene: TRBV30; CDR3nt: TGTGCCTGGAAGGGAGAATCTAGCTCCTATAATTCACCCCTCCACTTT; CDR3aa: CAWKGESSSYNSPLHF
j_gene: TRBJ2-1; d_gene: .; abundance: .; v_gene: TRBV11-2; CDR3nt: TGTGCCAGCAGCTTTAGGGGCTCCTACAATGAGCAGTTCTTC; CDR3aa: CASSFRGSYNEQFF
j_gene: TRBJ2-1; d_gene: TRBD1; abundance: .; v_gene: TRBV6-5; CDR3nt: TGTGCCAGCAGTTACTCCCGGGACAGTTACAATGAGCAGTTCTTC; CDR3aa: CASSYSRDSYNEQFF
j_gene: TRBJ2-1; d_gene: TRBD2; abundance: .; v_gene: TRBV4-2; CDR3nt: TGTGCCAGCAGCCAAAGGGCCCGACTAGCGGGGGGTTGGAATGAGCAGTTCTTC; CDR3aa: CASSQRARLAGGWNEQFF
j_gene: TRBJ1-2; d_gene: TRBD1; abundance: .; v_gene: TRBV5-4; CDR3nt: TGTGCCAGCAGCTTAGGGACAGGGGGCCGAGCCTATGGCTACACCTTC; CDR3aa: CASSLGTGGRAYGYTF
j_gene: TRBJ1-5; d_gene: TRBD1; abundance: .; v_gene: TRBV28; CDR3nt: TGTGCCAGCAGGACCTGGGGCAGGGGGGGTCAGCCCCAGCATTTT; CDR3aa: CASRTWGRGGQPQHF
j_gene: TRBJ2-1; d_gene: TRBD2; abundance: few; v_gene: TRBV19; CDR3nt: TGTGCCAGTAGTATAGAGTCGACTAGCCGGGCGGGCGGGCAGTTCTTC; CDR3aa: CASSIESTSRAGGQFF
j_gene: TRBJ2-1; d_gene: .; abundance: .; v_gene: TRBV27; CDR3nt: TGTGCCAGCAGGGTATCCCCCTACAATGAGCAGTTCTTC; CDR3aa: CASRVSPYNEQFF
j_gene: TRBJ1-2; d_gene: .; abundance: .; v_gene: TRBV5-6; CDR3nt: TGTGCCAGCAGCCCTGCTGGAGGATACAACTATGGCTACACCTTC; CDR3aa: CASSPAGGYNYGYTF
j_gene: TRBJ2-3; d_gene: .; abundance: .; v_gene: TRBV7-9; CDR3nt: TGTGCCAGCAGCCGAGGACGTTGGACGGGGGGCAGCACAGATACGCAGTATTTT; CDR3aa: CASSRGRWTGGSTDTQYF
j_gene: TRBJ1-2; d_gene: .; abundance: .; v_gene: TRBV6-5; CDR3nt: TGTGCCAGCAGTTACAACAGGGTTCGCGGCTACACCTTC; CDR3aa: CASSYNRVRGYTF
j_gene: TRBJ1-5; d_gene: TRBD1; abundance: few; v_gene: TRBV11-2; CDR3nt: TGTGCCAGCAACCGGGACAGGGGCCGTCGGCCCCAGCATTTT; CDR3aa: CASNRDRGRRPQHF
j_gene: TRBJ2-2; d_gene: .; abundance: .; v_gene: TRBV9; CDR3nt: TGTGCCAGCAGCCCCGTTGAGGGCTACGCCGGGGAGCTGTTTTTT; CDR3aa: CASSPVEGYAGELFF
j_gene: TRBJ1-1; d_gene: TRBD1; abundance: .; v_gene: TRBV28; CDR3nt: TGTGCCAGCAGTTTACCGGGACAGGGGGTAACTGAAGCTTTCTTT; CDR3aa: CASSLPGQGVTEAFF
j_gene: TRBJ2-2; d_gene: .; abundance: .; v_gene: TRBV13; CDR3nt: TGTGCCAGCAGGCAAGGTCCGACCCCCGGGGAGCTGTTTTTT; CDR3aa: CASRQGPTPGELFF
j_gene: TRBJ2-2; d_gene: .; abundance: .; v_gene: TRBV9; CDR3nt: TGTGCCAGCAGCGTATATGGGGGGCAGAACACCGGGGAGCTGTTTTTT; CDR3aa: CASSVYGGQNTGELFF
j_gene: TRBJ2-7; d_gene: .; abundance: few; v_gene: TRBV28; CDR3nt: TGTGCCAGTGCAGGGGGAGGGGCGGGAGCCTACGAGCAGTACTTC; CDR3aa: CASAGGGAGAYEQYF
j_gene: TRBJ1-4; d_gene: TRBD1; abundance: .; v_gene: TRBV30; CDR3nt: TGTGCCTGGAAGTCGGGGACAGGGTCCGAAAAACTGTTTTTT; CDR3aa: CAWKSGTGSEKLFF
j_gene: TRBJ2-5; d_gene: .; abundance: .; v_gene: TRBV28; CDR3nt: TGTGCCAGCAGTTTATCGCGGGGGCTAACAGAGACCCAGTACTTC; CDR3aa: CASSLSRGLTETQYF
j_gene: TRBJ1-1; d_gene: .; abundance: .; v_gene: TRBV10-1; CDR3nt: TGCGCCAGCAGTGATCGGTCGGGTTTGGGCACTGAAGCTTTCTTT; CDR3aa: CASSDRSGLGTEAFF
j_gene: TRBJ1-2; d_gene: TRBD1; abundance: once; v_gene: TRBV6-5; CDR3nt: TGTGCCAGCAGTACAGGGGTAGGTGGCTACACCTTC; CDR3aa: CASSTGVGGYTF
j_gene: TRBJ2-2; d_gene: .; abundance: .; v_gene: TRBV6-5; CDR3nt: TGTGCCAGCAGACAGATCAACACCGGGGAGCTGTTTTTT; CDR3aa: CASRQINTGELFF
j_gene: TRBJ2-1; d_gene: .; abundance: .; v_gene: TRBV5-8; CDR3nt: TGTGCCAGCAGCCCGTATGGGCTGGGGGCCTACAATGAGCAGTTCTTC; CDR3aa: CASSPYGLGAYNEQFF
j_gene: TRBJ2-5; d_gene: .; abundance: .; v_gene: TRBV7-2; CDR3nt: TGTGCCAGCAGCTTAGCTGAGACCCAGTACTTC; CDR3aa: CASSLAETQYF
j_gene: TRBJ1-2; d_gene: .; abundance: .; v_gene: TRBV2; CDR3nt: TGTGCCAGCAGTGAAGCTGGGGTCGGCAGGGCCCAAGGCTACACCTTC; CDR3aa: CASSEAGVGRAQGYTF
j_gene: TRBJ2-7; d_gene: TRBD1; abundance: .; v_gene: TRBV7-9; CDR3nt: TGTGCCAGCAGCCACCGGGACAGGGGCTACGAGCAGTACTTC; CDR3aa: CASSHRDRGYEQYF
j_gene: TRBJ2-3; d_gene: TRBD2; abundance: .; v_gene: TRBV28; CDR3nt: TGTGCCAGCAGTTCCGGAGGGGCGGGAGAGGGTGATACGCAGTATTTT; CDR3aa: CASSSGGAGEGDTQYF